This is a list of T cell receptor beta chains from one sample in a study of beta chain features in type 1 diabetes. The protocol was immunoSEQ multiplex PCR, while the TCRdb copy is restricted to in-frame clones and leaves out a portion. Altogether around 170,000 clones are present, roughly 9% being singletons, with the ten largest covering 0.65% to 0.9%. The source material was central memory CD4+ T cells from blood. The source is a woman between 25 and 40 years old with type 1 diabetes. Each CDR3 is given with its conserved first and last residue. Fields, in order: J gene, clone size, V gene, D gene, CDR3 protein, CDR3 DNA. A D gene is named only where the DNA matches it firmly. Part of the rows lack a size; the others show once, few, many or a class for expanded clones.

TRBJ1-4 | . | TRBV27 | . | CASATILNEKLFF | TGTGCCAGCGCCACAATCCTCAATGAAAAACTGTTTTTT
TRBJ2-7 | . | TRBV4-2 | . | CASSSGGSYEQYF | TGTGCCAGCAGCAGCGGTGGCAGCTACGAGCAGTACTTC
TRBJ1-5 | few | TRBV28 | TRBD1 | CASSTPTGSLPPQHF | TGTGCCAGCAGTACACCGACAGGGTCTCTCCCGCCCCAGCATTTT
TRBJ2-2 | few | TRBV29-1 | TRBD1 | CSVGRTGNTGELFF | TGCAGCGTTGGCAGGACAGGGAACACCGGGGAGCTGTTTTTT
TRBJ1-1 | . | TRBV28 | . | CASSGDNRAFF | TGTGCCAGCAGTGGGGACAACAGAGCTTTCTTT
TRBJ1-1 | few | TRBV2 | . | CASLEQANTEAFF | TGTGCCAGCCTCGAGCAGGCGAACACTGAAGCTTTCTTT
TRBJ2-3 | . | TRBV30 | TRBD2 | CAWHIAGAPDTQYF | TGTGCCTGGCATATCGCGGGAGCCCCAGATACGCAGTATTTT
TRBJ2-1 | . | TRBV7-9 | TRBD2 | CASSYQTSGTTQFF | TGTGCCAGCAGCTATCAGACTAGCGGGACGACGCAGTTCTTC
TRBJ1-2 | few | TRBV28 | TRBD1 | CASRSGQDVYGYTF | TGTGCCAGCAGATCCGGACAGGATGTCTATGGCTACACCTTC
TRBJ1-1 | few | TRBV29-1 | TRBD1 | CSVRTGGIVTEAFF | TGCAGCGTACGGACAGGGGGAATAGTCACTGAAGCTTTCTTT
TRBJ2-7 | few | TRBV29-1 | TRBD1 | CSVVHAGTGYGEQYF | TGCAGCGTAGTCCATGCTGGGACAGGGTACGGAGAGCAGTACTTC
TRBJ2-1 | few | TRBV10-3 | TRBD2 | CATKNSGTLREQFF | TGTGCCACCAAGAATAGCGGGACCCTTCGTGAGCAGTTCTTC
TRBJ1-1 | few | TRBV6-4 | . | CASRQTKNTEAFF | TGTGCCAGCAGGCAAACAAAGAACACTGAAGCTTTCTTT
TRBJ2-1 | few | TRBV5-1 | . | CASSLDGGSYNEQFF | TGCGCCAGCAGCTTGGACGGGGGCTCCTACAATGAGCAGTTCTTC
TRBJ2-1 | many | TRBV4-2 | TRBD2 | CASSQSGTSEYNEQFF | TGTGCCAGCAGCCAATCCGGGACTAGCGAATACAATGAGCAGTTCTTC
TRBJ2-7 | . | TRBV5-1 | . | CASNRDSYEQYF | TGCGCCAGCAACAGGGACTCCTACGAGCAGTACTTC
TRBJ2-7 | . | TRBV15 | . | CATSRGRRGEQYF | TGTGCCACCAGCAGAGGCAGAAGAGGGGAGCAGTACTTC
TRBJ2-1 | few | TRBV4-2 | TRBD2 | CASSQDLAGASYNEQFF | TGTGCCAGCAGCCAAGACCTAGCGGGAGCCTCCTACAATGAGCAGTTCTTC
TRBJ1-4 | . | TRBV11-2 | . | CASSKRGGSNEKLFF | TGTGCCAGCAGCAAGAGAGGGGGTTCGAATGAAAAACTGTTTTTT
TRBJ1-1 | few | TRBV29-1 | . | CSVEGPATNTEAFF | TGCAGCGTTGAAGGGCCGGCGACTAACACTGAAGCTTTCTTT
TRBJ2-3 | few | TRBV5-1 | . | CASSFGFSDTQYF | TGCGCCAGCAGCTTCGGGTTTTCTGATACGCAGTATTTT
TRBJ2-3 | . | TRBV10-3 | TRBD2 | CAISIYFTGGGTDTQYF | TGTGCCATCAGTATTTATTTCACGGGAGGAGGTACAGATACGCAGTATTTT
TRBJ2-5 | . | TRBV6-5 | TRBD2 | CASSYWETSSPETQYF | TGTGCCAGCAGTTACTGGGAGACTAGCAGCCCAGAGACCCAGTACTTC
TRBJ2-1 | few | TRBV5-1 | . | CASSLGSTKNEQFF | TGCGCCAGCAGCTTGGGGAGTACGAAGAATGAGCAGTTCTTC
TRBJ2-2 | few | TRBV5-4 | TRBD2 | CASSSGLAGPTGELFF | TGTGCCAGCAGCTCCGGACTAGCGGGACCCACCGGGGAGCTGTTTTTT
TRBJ2-4 | . | TRBV6-1 | . | CASSEGLLDKNIQYF | TGTGCCAGCAGTGAAGGATTGCTAGATAAAAACATTCAGTACTTC
TRBJ2-5 | few | TRBV7-6 | TRBD2 | CASSFGLAGAETQYF | TGTGCCAGCAGCTTTGGACTAGCGGGAGCGGAGACCCAGTACTTC
TRBJ1-2 | few | TRBV23-1 | TRBD1 | CASSQNRNDRGGYTF | TGCGCCAGCAGTCAAAACCGAAACGACAGGGGTGGCTACACCTTC
TRBJ2-5 | . | TRBV5-1 | TRBD1 | CASRPQGAQETQYF | TGCGCCAGCAGGCCTCAGGGGGCCCAAGAGACCCAGTACTTC
TRBJ1-4 | . | TRBV28 | . | CASSPGTINEKLFF | TGTGCCAGCAGTCCAGGGACAATAAATGAAAAACTGTTTTTT
TRBJ2-1 | . | TRBV7-3 | TRBD2 | CASSPTSGSYNEQFF | TGTGCCAGCAGCCCCACTAGCGGCTCCTACAATGAGCAGTTCTTC
TRBJ2-7 | . | TRBV11-2 | . | CASSRTESYEQYF | TGTGCCAGCAGCCGGACAGAGAGCTACGAGCAGTACTTC
TRBJ2-2 | . | TRBV7-2 | TRBD1 | CASSLRQGRAGELFF | TGTGCCAGCAGCTTAAGACAGGGACGTGCCGGGGAGCTGTTTTTT
TRBJ1-2 | few | TRBV6-6 | TRBD1 | CASRPTGASSYTF | TGTGCCAGCAGGCCGACAGGGGCGAGTAGCTACACCTTC
TRBJ2-1 | . | TRBV11-1 | . | CASSLAGLNNEQFF | TGTGCCAGCAGCTTAGCGGGGCTAAACAATGAGCAGTTCTTC
TRBJ1-1 | . | TRBV18 | TRBD1 | CASSPDRGEGEAFF | TGTGCCAGCTCACCGGACAGGGGAGAAGGTGAAGCTTTCTTT
TRBJ2-5 | . | TRBV25-1 | . | CASSERGGGETQYF | TGTGCCAGCAGTGAAAGGGGGGGAGGGGAGACCCAGTACTTC
TRBJ2-2 | . | TRBV25-1 | . | CASSEHQGAGELFF | TGTGCCAGCAGTGAGCACCAGGGTGCCGGGGAGCTGTTTTTT
TRBJ2-7 | . | TRBV14 | TRBD2 | CASSPRIGGEQYF | TGTGCCAGCAGCCCCCGGATCGGGGGGGAGCAGTACTTC
TRBJ2-6 | . | TRBV28 | . | CASGGGYSGANVLTF | TGTGCCAGCGGAGGTGGGTATTCAGGGGCCAACGTCCTGACTTTC
TRBJ2-1 | few | TRBV7-2 | . | CASSPRGAGGFNEQFF | TGTGCCAGCAGCCCCAGGGGGGCGGGTGGATTCAATGAGCAGTTCTTC
TRBJ2-5 | few | TRBV11-2 | TRBD2 | CASSLDSRDYPSYF | TGTGCCAGCAGCTTAGATTCTAGGGACTACCCTTCATACTTC
TRBJ2-7 | few | TRBV7-3 | TRBD2 | CASSLREGGEQYF | TGTGCCAGCAGCTTAAGGGAGGGCGGCGAGCAGTACTTC
TRBJ1-3 | . | TRBV2 | . | CASSVDSSGNTIYF | TGTGCCAGCAGTGTCGATAGCTCTGGAAACACCATATATTTT
TRBJ2-7 | few | TRBV5-1 | TRBD2 | CASSVTSGLYEQYF | TGCGCCAGCAGCGTAACTAGCGGACTCTACGAGCAGTACTTC
TRBJ1-3 | few | TRBV30 | TRBD1 | CAWRQTGSGNTIYF | TGTGCCTGGAGGCAGACAGGGTCCGGAAACACCATATATTTT
TRBJ2-1 | few | TRBV11-2 | . | CASSFTGEQFF | TGTGCCAGCAGCTTCACGGGTGAGCAGTTCTTC
TRBJ2-7 | . | TRBV29-1 | TRBD2 | CSARLTSGSDEQYF | TGCAGCGCTAGATTGACTAGCGGGAGTGACGAGCAGTACTTC